The 5 T cell receptor beta chains in this list originate from one sample, sequenced in a study of T cell changes during pregnancy in multiple sclerosis. Method: immunoSEQ multiplex PCR; TCRdb's copy keeps in-frame clones and lacks some. The table lists 91,000 or so clones, approximately 92% of them singletons. Sequencing was performed on peripheral blood, taken after pregnancy. The receptors shown here come from a female donor with multiple sclerosis, enrolled in a pregnancy study.

The chain combines TRBV6-1 with TRBJ1-1; no firm D call. Germline V gene lookup returns CDR1 MNHNS and CDR2 SASEGT. Trimming removed 2 bases from V and 5 bases from J, with 15 bases in between. The CDR3 consists of 15 residues. In DNA form, the CDR3 reads TGTGCCAGCAGTGAAAGTGGGCGTACTCGGACTGAAGCTTTCTTT. This codes for CASSESGRTRTEAFF.

The V gene is TRBV19, the J gene TRBJ2-1; 8 nucleotides line up with TRBD1. The CDR3 covers 15 residues. J lost 0 bases, V lost 6 bases, and 4 bases had no gene match. Per germline, CDR1 LNHDA and CDR2 SQIVND (reference sequence). CDR3 residues: CASRARGLSYNEQFF. CDR3 bases: TGTGCCAGTAGGGCCAGGGGGCTCTCCTACAATGAGCAGTTCTTC.

The V call is TRBV6-5, the J call TRBJ2-3, with 8 bases lining up with TRBD1. Germline V CDR1 and CDR2: MNHEY, SVGAGI. This CDR3 has 13 residues. Germline trimming cut 7 bases from V and 2 bases from J; bases unmatched to any gene: 2. The CDR3 nucleotides read TGTGCCAGCAAGACAGGGGACACAGATACGCAGTATTTT. Amino acid sequence: CASKTGDTDTQYF.

This clone was recorded only once. V usage is TRBV7-9 and J usage is TRBJ2-7; the D gene is possibly TRBD1 (6 bases). The germline V and J ends were trimmed by 5 bases and 1 base, with 12 bases remaining between them. The CDR3 covers 14 residues. Looked up from germline, CDR1 is SEHNR and CDR2 is FQNEAQ (reference sequence). DNA for the CDR3: TGTGCCAGCAGCGTACGGACAGAATCCTACGAGCAGTACTTC. It translates to CASSVRTESYEQYF.

The J gene is TRBJ1-5, the V gene TRBV28, with TRBD1 identical over 10 bases. Germline values: CDR1 MDHEN, CDR2 SYDVKM. Trimming took 3 bases from V and 9 from J; bases not matched to a gene: 5. The CDR3 runs to 14 residues. The chain's CDR3 is CASSFRTGGVPQHF. In DNA form, the CDR3 reads TGTGCCAGCAGTTTCCGGACAGGGGGAGTGCCCCAGCATTTT.